This T cell receptor (beta chain) was identified during a study of graft-versus-host responses after intestinal transplantation. The wider study: Every recipient underwent anti-thymocyte globulin induction, then tacrolimus and steroids for two to three years. Findings and caveats of the study: Allografts of patients with graft-donor T cell macrochimerism showed high graft-versus-host to host-versus-graft clone ratios.

Clones were read by immunoSEQ multiplex PCR, and TCRdb kept only the in-frame ones, dropping some. The profile covers roughly 98,000 clones, with roughly 93% appearing a single time and 0.95% to 1.3% taken by the ten largest. With respect to this clone: Its specificity is not known.

The germline V and J ends were trimmed by 0 bases and 6 bases, with 10 bases remaining between them. The CDR3 spans 13 residues. Germline CDR1 and CDR2: SGHNT and YYREEE (reference sequence). The sequence came from a human donor who was the organ donor for an intestinal transplant. This sample comprised unstimulated CD8+ T cells sorted from spleen or lymph node cells, obtained before transplant. The chain employs TRBV5-4 and TRBJ2-7; TRBD2 might be the D (5 bases). CDR3 nucleotide sequence: TGTGCCAGCAGCTTGGAGCAAGGAGGCGAGCAGTACTTC. Amino acid sequence: CASSLEQGGEQYF.